This TCR beta chain is from a study of T cell clones after liver transplantation (dated by TCRdb to 2018 to 2020). About the study as a whole: ITN030ST, the source of the samples, was a randomized trial that attempted immunosuppression withdrawal within 2 years of liver transplantation. After a pre-transplant mixed lymphocyte reaction, TCRbeta sequencing was used to pinpoint donor-reactive T cell clones, which were subsequently tracked in post-transplant blood. As an antigen-independent comparator for donor-reactive sequences, third party-reactive TCRbeta sequences were also identified from pre-transplant MLRs. Of the eight recipients, three were HCV-positive, while the remaining recipients had been transplanted for non-autoimmune, non-viral indications. Until randomization at 12-24 months post-transplant, subjects were given standard immunosuppression, with no induction therapy. To count as tolerant, a recipient had to stay completely off immunosuppression for at least one year without liver enzymes climbing beyond twice the upper limit of normal. Blood samples were taken pre-transplant, pre-randomization before withdrawal, and post-randomization after full withdrawal or failed withdrawal. A cohort of 8 liver transplant recipients was studied, of whom 3 were classified as tolerant and 5 as non-tolerant.

Using immunoSEQ, frozen genomic DNA was subjected to high-throughput TCRbeta CDR3 sequencing, a process that included PCR amplification, mapping, bias correction and internal controls. The paper's data handling went like this. Productive rearrangements were retained, and unique TCRbeta sequences were defined by the CDR3 nucleotide sequence together with the V and J gene. For a sequence to be called donor-reactive, it needed a frequency of at least 0.01% and at least 5-fold expansion in CFSE-low cells compared with unstimulated pre-transplant cells. Minimum frequency thresholds were set for each subject on the basis of the unstimulated sample with the lowest template count, so that a detection power of at least 90% was ensured. Repertoire turnover was measured by Jensen-Shannon divergence between the top 1000 TCRbeta sequences post- and pre-transplant. Two-sided Fisher's exact tests were used to test for changes in how often donor-reactive sequences were detected. Entries here come from immuneACCESS through TCRdb and include only in-frame sequences with V and J called. Some clones fail to appear in such tables; in the studies checked, an unresolved V gene covers under half of the shortfall, and the cause of the remainder is unknown. That table supplies the V and J calls and clone size; D and trimming were determined from the DNA. The sample has tens of thousands of clones on record, approximately 95% of them singletons. The top ten clones comprise more than 20% of the sample.

Unstimulated PBMCs, after thawing, were stained for CD3, CD4 and CD8 and then FACS-sorted into CD3+CD4+ and CD3+CD8+ populations. Randomization to immunosuppression withdrawal applied to every one of the 8 studied subjects. The Qiagen DNeasy Blood and Tissue Kit was used for isolation of genomic DNA. As for this clone: Its cognate antigen has yet to be identified. No much larger clonotype is one base removed from it; base qualities were not supplied.

The CDR3 runs 17 amino acids, cysteine and phenylalanine included. The only DNA kept is the CDR3, 51 bases in frame from the first base. Looking up the germline V gene yields CDR1 SGHTA and CDR2 FQGNSA. Unmatched junction bases come to 14, with V trimmed by 5 bases and J by 2 bases. The investigation overall reported the following: Because of small, heterogeneous patient numbers and non-standardized post-transplant time points, the conclusions were only preliminary. Low numbers of available donor cells limited the measurable donor-reactive repertoire in a couple of subjects. When repertoire turnover was taken into account, detection of donor-reactive sequences was significantly reduced in 7 of 8 subjects for CD4 and in 8 of 8 subjects for CD8. A significant post-transplant decrease in circulating donor-reactive CD4 TCRbeta sequences was observed in 5 of 8 subjects, irrespective of tolerance or HCV status. Without allograft tissue specimens, donor-reactive T cells may have migrated into the graft rather than being deleted. A greater decline was seen for donor-reactive sequences than for third party-reactive sequences, suggesting partial antigen-specific deletion unrelated to withdrawal success.

This receptor was obtained from a human patient who received a liver transplant. Some T cells may originate with the graft donor following a transplant. The sequencing used CD8+ T cells from blood, collected approximately 25 months after liver transplant. The chain links TRBV7-2 with TRBJ2-7, and TRBD1 matches 8 of the central bases. The CDR3 sequence is CASSALDRGLGPYEQYF. The nucleotide sequence is TGTGCCAGCAGCGCCCTCGACAGGGGATTGGGGCCCTACGAGCAGTACTTC.